A single sample is the source of the 8 T cell receptor beta chains below, sequenced in a study of T cell responses to AZD1222 COVID-19 vaccine (dated by TCRdb to about 2021). What the time point label conveys for this sample: baseline before first vaccination. The library was generated by the immunoSEQ multiplex PCR assay. TCRdb holds this immuneACCESS table with in-frame rearrangements only. Some clones are missing; in checked studies, unresolved V genes explain under half, and the rest has no known cause. The sample includes about 140,000 clones, with 85% to 90% observed a single time. The ten largest clones capture roughly 6% of the sample. The specimen was peripheral blood, collected on day 0 of AZD1222 vaccination. The origin of the receptors is an adult in good health.

The chain carries TRBV5-4 and TRBJ1-2, with 9 bases aligning to TRBD1. Germline V lookup: CDR1 SGHNT, CDR2 YYREEE (reference sequence). The CDR3 contains 14 residues. Losses at the gene ends were 4 bases for V and 5 bases for J; bases not matched to a gene: 6. The CDR3 sequence is CASSRQGERYGYTF. CDR3 sequence (DNA): TGTGCCAGCAGCCGACAGGGGGAAAGGTATGGCTACACCTTC.

The chain combines TRBV6-1 with TRBJ1-1, with 7 bases matching TRBD1. CDR1 is MNHNS, CDR2 SASEGT, per germline. V lost 2 bases to trimming and J lost 0 bases; unmatched junction nucleotides: 3. The CDR3 has 15 residues. DNA of the CDR3: TGTGCCAGCAGTGAAACAGGGGCTTTGAACACTGAAGCTTTCTTT. Translating it yields CASSETGALNTEAFF.

The chain carries TRBV7-8 and TRBJ1-4; D ambiguous. The V and J ends lost 5 bases and 2 bases respectively, with 12 bases between them. CDR1 and CDR2 (germline): SGHVS, FQNEAQ. The CDR3 totals 15 residues. The CDR3 nucleotides read TGTGCCAGCAGCCCGCAGAAGCTGACTAATGAAAAACTGTTTTTT. Its translation is CASSPQKLTNEKLFF.

The rearrangement links TRBV5-5 to TRBJ2-2; the match to TRBD2 covers 8 bases. Germline CDR1 reads SGHKS; CDR2 reads YYEKEE (reference sequence). The V segment lost 4 bases and the J segment 2 bases; nucleotides outside the gene matches: 16. The CDR3 runs 19 residues. For the CDR3, the DNA is TGTGCCAGCAGCCACATCAGCGGGAGAATTAATCTTAACACCGGGGAGCTGTTTTTT. This translates into CASSHISGRINLNTGELFF.

The chain couples TRBV29-1 to TRBJ1-4; D is perhaps TRBD1 (6 bases). The V gene's germline CDR1 is SQVTM and CDR2 ANQGSEA. The CDR3 runs 13 residues. V lost 7 bases and J 2 bases, leaving 11 bases between the germline ends. The CDR3 region is CSARGSTNEKLFF. CDR3 nucleotides: TGCAGCGCTAGGGGGTCGACTAATGAAAAACTGTTTTTT. The variable domain in full, with the rest retrieved from reference TRBV29-1 and TRBJ1-4, is SAVISQKPSRDICQRGTSLTIQCQVDSQVTMMFWYRQQPGQSLTLIATANQGSEATYESGFVIDKFPISRPNLTFSTLTVSNMSPEDSSIYLCSARGSTNEKLFFGSGTQLSVL.

The J gene is TRBJ2-7, the V gene TRBV19; either TRBD1 or TRBD2 may fit D (5 bases each). Germline CDR1 is LNHDA and CDR2 is SQIVND (reference sequence). Trimming removed 2 bases at V and 0 bases at J, with 11 bases between. The CDR3 runs 15 residues. The DNA of the CDR3 is TGTGCCAGTAGTATAAGTTCGGGACCCTCCTACGAGCAGTACTTC. It specifies CASSISSGPSYEQYF.

This clone was recorded once. The chain employs TRBV12-5 and TRBJ2-1, with D hard to call. This CDR3 is built from 18 residues. V was clipped by 1 base and J by 0 bases, with 16 bases between them. Germline values: CDR1 LGHNT, CDR2 FRNRAP. The CDR3 sequence is CASGLDLYGSRSYNEQFF. As DNA, the CDR3 is TGTGCTAGTGGTTTGGACCTCTATGGGTCGCGCTCCTACAATGAGCAGTTCTTC.

This chain links TRBV27 with TRBJ1-4; TRBD1 matches 7 bases. The CDR3 is 17 residues long. J lost 6 bases, V lost 3 bases, and 13 bases had no gene match. CDR1 is MNHEY and CDR2 is SMNVEV in the germline V gene (reference sequence). CDR3 protein: CASSFGGTVGGDEKLFF. CDR3 sequence (DNA): TGTGCCAGCAGTTTTGGAGGGACAGTTGGGGGGGATGAAAAACTGTTTTTT.